This T cell receptor beta chain appears in the sequencing data of a study of tumor-infiltrating lymphocytes in primary liver carcinoma. Study-wide results and limits: The use of bulk unsorted samples meant that CD4+ and CD8+ repertoires were not compared.

Regarding this clonotype: Its specificity is unknown.

cDNA specific to TCR beta was made from 500 ng of total RNA, with a constant-region primer employed for priming. Employing slightly modified ARM-PCR, three nested multiplex PCR rounds were run, and these gave rise to the TCR beta libraries. Amplification in the first two PCR rounds was performed using TRBV1-TRBV30 forward primers and a C-beta reverse primer for 10 cycles each. MiXCR, applied by TCRdb to the multiplex PCR reads, yields one record per CDR3 protein. This table has 330,000 or so distinct CDR3 sequences, roughly two thirds appearing once. Unsorted whole blood yielded blood RNA, and germline DNA was extracted as well. V lost 6 bases, J lost 4 bases, and 9 bases stayed unmatched. The CDR3 has 15 amino acids. Germline V CDR1 and CDR2: SGHAT, FQNNGV.

Material: peripheral blood. The source of this sequence is a man in his forties or fifties with primary liver carcinoma and hepatitis B virus infection. This rearrangement joins TRBV11-2 to TRBJ2-1, with 7 bases lining up with TRBD1. This CDR3 reads CASSGRQGPYNEQFF. The CDR3 DNA follows: TGTGCCAGCAGTGGAAGACAGGGCCCTTACAATGAGCAGTTCTTC.